This TCR beta chain was retrieved from a study of T cell repertoires in cytomegalovirus infection. Turning to the study itself: Public TCR beta signatures were indicative of both CMV infection and a matching HLA type.

This clonotype was observed many times. Its antigen is not identified. Germline values: CDR1 SGHVS, CDR2 FNYEAQ. Between the trimmed V and J ends, which lost 5 bases and 2 bases, there was a span of 5 bases. The CDR3 extends over 12 amino acids. A single record per CDR3 protein comes from TCRdb applying MiXCR to the reads. The sample has roughly 230,000 distinct CDR3 sequences; approximately 17% are singletons. Points from the study as a whole: Frequencies of public TCR beta families were cumulated, and this identified carriers of CMV plus the relevant HLA. CMV-specific TCR beta clonotypes restricted by HLA-C dominated the ex vivo response.

Sequences were obtained from CD8+ T cells from PBMCs. This sequence was found in a human donor in good health (CMV status not recorded). Some clones in this sample may be carry-over from other donors' samples. The chain couples TRBV7-6 to TRBJ2-3; D gene unclear. This CDR3 reads CASSTHTDTQYF. CDR3 DNA: TGTGCCAGCAGCACTCACACAGATACGCAGTATTTT.